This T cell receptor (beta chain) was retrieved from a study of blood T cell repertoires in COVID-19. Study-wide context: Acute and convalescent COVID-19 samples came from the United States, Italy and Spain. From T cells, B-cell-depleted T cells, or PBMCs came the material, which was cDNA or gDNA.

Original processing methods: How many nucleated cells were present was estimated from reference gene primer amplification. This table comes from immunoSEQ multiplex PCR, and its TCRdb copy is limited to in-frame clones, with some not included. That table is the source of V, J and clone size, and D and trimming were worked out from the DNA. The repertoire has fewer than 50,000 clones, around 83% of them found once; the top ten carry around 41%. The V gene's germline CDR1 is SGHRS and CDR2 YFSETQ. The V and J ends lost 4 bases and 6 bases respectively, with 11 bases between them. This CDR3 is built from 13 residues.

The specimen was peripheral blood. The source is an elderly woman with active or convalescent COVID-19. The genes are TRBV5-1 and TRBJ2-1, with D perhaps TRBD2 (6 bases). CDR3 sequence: CASSLGTPNEQFF. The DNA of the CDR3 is TGCGCCAGCAGCCTCGGGACTCCCAATGAGCAGTTCTTC. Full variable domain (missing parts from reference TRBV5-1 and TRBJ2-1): KAGVTQTPRYLIKTRGQQVTLSCSPISGHRSVSWYQQTPGQGLQFLFEYFSETQRNKGNFPGRFSGRQFSNSRSEMNVSTLELGDSALYLCASSLGTPNEQFFGPGTRLTVL.